This TCR beta chain is from a study of CD8 T cells in ankylosing spondylitis. Using its own MiXCR run on the 5' RACE reads, TCRdb lists one record per CDR3 protein. This sample has more than 150,000 distinct CDR3 sequences; roughly 13% occur once, and the top ten carry approximately 17%. This clonotype occurred a few times. Its antigen is not known. Study outcomes and limitations: Some motif variants had been reported before (in reactive arthritis synovial fluid and blood). What seemed typical of ankylosing spondylitis blood was a TCR beta motif built from roughly 8 highly homologous variants. In ankylosing spondylitis patients, matched synovial fluid reportedly showed significant enrichment of disease-linked clones.

Trimming took off 0 bases at V and 3 bases at J, with 7 bases between the two ends. The CDR3 runs 13 residues. CDR1 is SGDLS and CDR2 is YYNGEE in the germline V gene. This TCR was recovered from a male donor with ankylosing spondylitis or in good health (not recorded which). The chain links TRBV9 to TRBJ2-7; no reliable D call. Sequenced sample: blood, either unsorted or a sorted T cell fraction (not recorded which). The CDR3 DNA reads TGTGCCAGCAGCGTAGGGCAGAACTACGAGCAGTACTTC. Translated: CASSVGQNYEQYF.